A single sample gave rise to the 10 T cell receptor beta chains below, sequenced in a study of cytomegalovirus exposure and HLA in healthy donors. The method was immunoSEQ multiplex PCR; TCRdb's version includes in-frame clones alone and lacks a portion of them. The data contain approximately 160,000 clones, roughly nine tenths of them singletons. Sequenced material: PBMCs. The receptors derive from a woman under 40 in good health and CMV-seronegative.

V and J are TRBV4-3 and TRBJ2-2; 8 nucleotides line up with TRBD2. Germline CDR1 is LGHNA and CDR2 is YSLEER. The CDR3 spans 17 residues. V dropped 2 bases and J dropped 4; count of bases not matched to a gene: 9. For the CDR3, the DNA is TGCGCCAGCAGCCAATACCGACCCAGCGGGGGCACCGGGGAGCTGTTTTTT. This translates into CASSQYRPSGGTGELFF.

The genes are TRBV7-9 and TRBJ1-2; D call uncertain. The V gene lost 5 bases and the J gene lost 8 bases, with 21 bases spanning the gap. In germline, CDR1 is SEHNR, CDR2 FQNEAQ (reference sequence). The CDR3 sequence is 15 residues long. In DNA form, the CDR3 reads TGTGCCAGCAGCCCCGTTGGCCCAGACCCTAGAGGCTACACCTTC. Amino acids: CASSPVGPDPRGYTF.

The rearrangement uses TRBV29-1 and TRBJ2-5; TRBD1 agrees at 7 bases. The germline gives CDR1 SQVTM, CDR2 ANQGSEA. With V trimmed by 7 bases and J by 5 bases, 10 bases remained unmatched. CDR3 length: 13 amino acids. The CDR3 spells CSDPTGVGETQYF. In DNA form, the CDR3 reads TGCAGCGACCCCACAGGGGTAGGTGAGACCCAGTACTTC.

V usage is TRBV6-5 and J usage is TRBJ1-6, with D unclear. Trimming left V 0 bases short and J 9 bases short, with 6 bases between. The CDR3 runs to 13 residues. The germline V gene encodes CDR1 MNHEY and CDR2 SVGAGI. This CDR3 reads CASSYSSGSPLHF. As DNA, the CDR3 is TGTGCCAGCAGTTACTCATCGGGTTCACCCCTCCACTTT.

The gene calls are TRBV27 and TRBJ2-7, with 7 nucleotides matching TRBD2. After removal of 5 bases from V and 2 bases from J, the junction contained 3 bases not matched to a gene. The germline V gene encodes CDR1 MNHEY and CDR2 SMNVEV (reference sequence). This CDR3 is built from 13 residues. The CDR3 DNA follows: TGTGCCAGCAGTGCAGCGGGAACCTACGAGCAGTACTTC. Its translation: CASSAAGTYEQYF.

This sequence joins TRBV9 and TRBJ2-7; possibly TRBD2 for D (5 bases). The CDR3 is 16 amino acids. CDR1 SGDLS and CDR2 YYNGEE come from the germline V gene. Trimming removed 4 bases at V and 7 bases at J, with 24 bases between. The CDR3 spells CASSFSPGEGIEEQYF. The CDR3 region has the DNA TGTGCCAGCAGCTTCTCCCCCGGCGAGGGAATAGAAGAGCAGTACTTC.

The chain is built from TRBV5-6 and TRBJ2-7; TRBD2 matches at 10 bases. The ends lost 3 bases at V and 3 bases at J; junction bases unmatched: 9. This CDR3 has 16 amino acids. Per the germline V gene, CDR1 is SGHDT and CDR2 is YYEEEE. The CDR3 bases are TGTGCCAGCAGCTCGGAGCTAGCGGGGGCATACTACGAGCAGTACTTC. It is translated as CASSSELAGAYYEQYF.

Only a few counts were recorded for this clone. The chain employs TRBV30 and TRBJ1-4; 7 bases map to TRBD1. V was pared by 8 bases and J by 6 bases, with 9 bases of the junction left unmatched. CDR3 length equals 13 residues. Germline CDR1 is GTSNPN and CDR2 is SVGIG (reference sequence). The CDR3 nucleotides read TGTGCCGGGACGAACAGGGGATATGAAAAACTGTTTTTT. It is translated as CAGTNRGYEKLFF.

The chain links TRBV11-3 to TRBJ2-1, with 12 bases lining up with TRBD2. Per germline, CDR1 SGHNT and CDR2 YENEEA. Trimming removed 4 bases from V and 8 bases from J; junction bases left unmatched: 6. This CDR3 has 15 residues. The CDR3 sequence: CASSSRLAGADEQFF. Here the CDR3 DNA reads TGTGCCAGCAGCTCTAGACTAGCGGGAGCGGATGAGCAGTTCTTC.

The CDR3 DNA sequence: TGTGCCATCAGTGCTTGGCAAAGGGGCTCCTACAATGAGCAGTTCTTC. It encodes CAISAWQRGSYNEQFF. The chain uses TRBV10-3 and TRBJ2-1, with D maybe TRBD1 (5 bases). The CDR3 totals 16 residues. Germline CDR1 reads ENHRY; CDR2 reads SYGVKD. Trimming removed 4 bases from V and 0 bases from J, with 13 bases in between.